The 27 T cell receptor beta chains listed next were all sequenced from one sample in a study of molecular identifiers for immune sequencing clone quantification. Using its own MiXCR run on the PCR reads, TCRdb lists one record per CDR3 protein. The sample consists of about 630,000 distinct CDR3 sequences, around 25% of them appearing once. Sequencing was carried out using naive CD8+ T cells from blood, with Jurkat cell RNA spiked in. Sample subset: FACS-sorted CD8+CD4-CCR7+CD45RA+ naive T cells. The receptor source for this set is a human donor in good health. Some libraries in this study had Jurkat cell RNA spiked in.

This clonotype showed up many times. The rearrangement links TRBV2 to TRBJ2-7, with TRBD2 matching over 10 bases. Losses at the gene ends were 0 bases for V and 7 bases for J; bases not matched to a gene: 9. The germline V gene has CDR1 SNHLY and CDR2 FYNNEI. The CDR3 extends over 16 amino acids. In DNA, the CDR3 is TGTGCCAGCAGTGAAGCGCTTCCTAGCGGGAGTGGGGAGCAGTACTTC. Its protein product is CASSEALPSGSGEQYF.

As to this clonotype: A much larger clone lies one base from this, so it may be a read error. V usage is TRBV12-3 or TRBV12-4 and J usage is TRBJ2-7; 9 nucleotides match TRBD1. The CDR3 has 12 amino acids. The DNA for the CDR3 is TGTGCCTGCAGTACAGGGGGCGACGAGCAGTACTTC. Its protein is CACSTGGDEQYF.

This clonotype has just a few counts. The chain carries TRBV19 and TRBJ1-5; D ambiguous. Trimming cost V 1 base and J 0 bases, with 16 bases left between them. The germline V gene has CDR1 LNHDA and CDR2 SQIVND (reference sequence). The CDR3 covers 18 residues. CDR3 nucleotide sequence: TGTGCCAGTAGTATAGCCCAAGGGCGGACTTATAGCAATCAGCCCCAGCATTTT. This codes for CASSIAQGRTYSNQPQHF.

This clonotype has a handful of counts. This chain joins TRBV19 and TRBJ1-1, with D maybe TRBD1 (6 bases). CDR1 LNHDA and CDR2 SQIVND come from the germline V gene (reference sequence). V lost 3 bases and J lost 4, with 9 bases in between. The CDR3 is 13 residues long. CDR3 sequence reads: CASSIGGPTEAFF. As DNA, the CDR3 is TGTGCCAGTAGTATTGGGGGCCCCACTGAAGCTTTCTTT. The full variable domain, its missing parts supplied by reference TRBV19 and TRBJ1-1, is DGGITQSPKYLFRKEGQNVTLSCEQNLNHDAMYWYRQDPGQGLRLIYYSQIVNDFQKGDIAEGYSVSREKKESFPLTVTSAQKNPTAFYLCASSIGGPTEAFFGQGTRLTVV.

The chain uses TRBV7-9 and TRBJ1-6; no firm D call. Germline V gene sequence: CDR1 SEHNR, CDR2 FQNEAQ (reference sequence). The CDR3 covers 16 residues. Trimming took off 2 bases at V and 6 bases at J, with 14 bases between the two ends. CDR3 DNA sequence: TGTGCCAGCAGCTTATGGGAGGGTCCGCGTAATTCACCCCTCCACTTT. This encodes CASSLWEGPRNSPLHF. The variable domain in full, with the rest retrieved from reference TRBV7-9 and TRBJ1-6, is DTGVSQNPRHKITKRGQNVTFRCDPISEHNRLYWYRQTLGQGPEFLTYFQNEAQLEKSRLLSDRFSAERPKGSFSTLEIQRTEQGDSAMYLCASSLWEGPRNSPLHFGNGTRLTVT.

The table lists this clonotype with many counts. This chain joins TRBV4-1 and TRBJ2-1; 10 nucleotides match TRBD1. This CDR3 has 17 amino acids. The ends lost 1 base at V and 7 bases at J; junction bases unmatched: 10. From germline, CDR1 is MGHRA and CDR2 YSYEKL. Written as DNA, the CDR3 is TGCGCCAGCAGCCAAGTCCAAGTCGGGACAGGGGCTAATGAGCAGTTCTTC. This translates into CASSQVQVGTGANEQFF.

The sample holds many counts of this clonotype. The chain has TRBV6-5 and TRBJ1-5, with D unclear. Germline V gene sequence: CDR1 MNHEY, CDR2 SVGAGI. This CDR3 spans 14 amino acids. V gave up 2 bases and J gave up 3 bases, with 8 bases separating them. The CDR3 region is CASSYQGYNQPQHF. CDR3 in DNA: TGTGCCAGCAGTTACCAAGGGTACAATCAGCCCCAGCATTTT.

This clonotype has a count of ten or more. The chain carries TRBV7-9 and TRBJ2-2, with 9 bases that match TRBD2. The CDR3 is made up of 18 amino acids. Per the germline V gene, CDR1 is SEHNR and CDR2 is FQNEAQ (reference sequence). With 5 bases clipped from V and 0 bases from J, the junction kept 10 bases outside the gene matches. CDR3 DNA: TGTGCCAGCAGCCCGGGACTAGCAGGACCAACGAACACCGGGGAGCTGTTTTTT. Translation gives CASSPGLAGPTNTGELFF. Full variable domain (missing parts from reference TRBV7-9 and TRBJ2-2): DTGVSQNPRHKITKRGQNVTFRCDPISEHNRLYWYRQTLGQGPEFLTYFQNEAQLEKSRLLSDRFSAERPKGSFSTLEIQRTEQGDSAMYLCASSPGLAGPTNTGELFFGEGSRLTVL.

This clonotype has a count of ten or more. In nucleotides, the CDR3 is TGCGCCAGCAGCCAAGATACGGGACCGGGAGGATCAGATACGCAGTATTTT. Protein sequence: CASSQDTGPGGSDTQYF. The chain has TRBV4-3 and TRBJ2-3, with TRBD2 matching 7 bases. CDR1 and CDR2 from the germline V gene are LGHNA and YSLEER. The ends lost 0 bases at V and 4 bases at J; junction bases unmatched: 10. The CDR3 covers 17 residues.

This clonotype has a handful of counts. V gene TRBV30 combines with J gene TRBJ1-5, with D possibly matching TRBD1 (6 bases). CDR3 length equals 16 residues. V was pared by 0 bases and J by 7 bases, with 19 bases between. Germline lookup yields CDR1 GTSNPN and CDR2 SVGIG (reference sequence). The CDR3 here is CAWSVTGTAGEQPQHF. The CDR3 DNA follows: TGTGCCTGGAGTGTAACAGGAACGGCAGGGGAACAGCCCCAGCATTTT.

The rearrangement uses TRBV5-1 and TRBJ2-7; 8 nucleotides align to TRBD1. The CDR3 is made up of 16 amino acids. CDR1 and CDR2 from the germline V gene are SGHRS and YFSETQ. J was trimmed by 0 bases and V by 4 bases; bases with no gene match: 9. CDR3 sequence (DNA): TGCGCCAGCAGCCTGAAGGACAGGGTGAGCTCCTACGAGCAGTACTTC. It codes for CASSLKDRVSSYEQYF. Using reference TRBV5-1 and TRBJ2-7 for the parts outside the CDR3, the full variable domain is KAGVTQTPRYLIKTRGQQVTLSCSPISGHRSVSWYQQTPGQGLQFLFEYFSETQRNKGNFPGRFSGRQFSNSRSEMNVSTLELGDSALYLCASSLKDRVSSYEQYFGPGTRLTVT.

This clonotype was seen more than once but under ten times. CDR3 sequence (DNA): TGTGCCAGCAGTGACAGTGCCTACAATGAGCAGTTCTTC. Amino acids: CASSDSAYNEQFF. This chain joins TRBV2 and TRBJ2-1; no reliable D call. This CDR3 contains 13 residues. Germline lookup yields CDR1 SNHLY and CDR2 FYNNEI. V lost 3 bases and J 2 bases, leaving 5 bases between the germline ends.

This clonotype was seen ten or more times. The chain recombines TRBV9 with TRBJ1-1; D is ambiguous. The CDR3 has 13 residues. Germline CDR1 reads SGDLS; CDR2 reads YYNGEE. With 1 base removed from V and 1 base from J, the gap between germline ends came to 5 bases. CDR3 in amino acids: CASSVTPNTEAFF. The CDR3 DNA sequence: TGTGCCAGCAGCGTAACCCCGAACACTGAAGCTTTCTTT.

Remarks on this clonotype: A much bigger clone sits one base away, suggesting this may be a read error. This CDR3 fails to terminate in the conserved phenylalanine or tryptophan, so it likely reflects a read error. The rearrangement joins TRBV4-1 to TRBJ2-7; possibly TRBD1 or TRBD2 for D (5 bases each). The germline V gene encodes CDR1 MGHRA and CDR2 YSYEKL. The V end lost 1 base, the J end lost 3 bases, and 16 bases lay between the germline ends. The CDR3 consists of 16 residues. CDR3 coding DNA: TGCGCCAGCAGCCAAGGCACGACCGGGACCCGCTACGAGCAGTACATC. Amino acids: CASSQGTTGTRYEQYI.

With respect to this clonotype: It may be a read error: a sequence one base away is much more abundant. The rearrangement joins TRBV4-1 to TRBJ1-1, with a possible D match to TRBD1 (5 bases). CDR1 and CDR2 from the germline V gene are MGHRA and YSYEKL. This CDR3 spans 13 amino acids. With 8 bases removed from V and 4 bases from J, the gap between germline ends came to 14 bases. The CDR3 loop is CASRPRGLTEAFF. Written as DNA, the CDR3 is TGCGCCAGCCGCCCAAGGGGTCTCACTGAAGCTTTCTTT.

The rearrangement joins TRBV12-3 or TRBV12-4 to TRBJ2-7, with 7 bases fitting TRBD2. The trim removed 11 bases at V and 3 bases at J, leaving 13 bases unmatched. The CDR3 consists of 14 residues. The CDR3 nucleotides are TGTGCCCGCGCAGTTCCGGGACTAATCTACGAGCAGTACTTC. As protein: CARAVPGLIYEQYF.

This clonotype was detected many times. A much larger clonotype is one base distant, so this may be a read error. V gene TRBV7-9 combines with J gene TRBJ1-1; possible D gene TRBD1, 5 bases. This CDR3 is built from 12 residues. V was clipped by 1 base and J by 9 bases, with 9 bases between them. Per germline, CDR1 SEHNR and CDR2 FQNEAQ (reference sequence). The CDR3 is CASSLGGSQAFF. The CDR3 bases are TGTGCCAGCAGCTTAGGGGGGTCTCAAGCTTTCTTT. The complete variable domain, with remaining parts taken from reference TRBV7-9 and TRBJ1-1, reads DTGVSQNPRHKITKRGQNVTFRCDPISEHNRLYWYRQTLGQGPEFLTYFQNEAQLEKSRLLSDRFSAERPKGSFSTLEIQRTEQGDSAMYLCASSLGGSQAFFGQGTRLTVV.

V and J are TRBV30 and TRBJ2-7; D remains unclear. Germline assignment: CDR1 GTSNPN and CDR2 SVGIG (reference sequence). V shed 0 bases and J shed 3 bases, with 9 bases lying between them. This CDR3 spans 13 amino acids. The CDR3, as DNA: TGTGCCTGGAGTGTAATCACTCACTACGAGCAGTACTTC. It encodes CAWSVITHYEQYF. The full variable domain, completed using reference TRBV30 and TRBJ2-7, is SQTIHQWPATLVQPVGSPLSLECTVEGTSNPNLYWYRQAAGRGLQLLFYSVGIGQISSEVPQNLSASRPQDRQFILSSKKLLLSDSGFYLCAWSVITHYEQYFGPGTRLTVT.

In regard to this clonotype: In this CDR3 the conserved last residue, phenylalanine or tryptophan, is missing, so a read error is likely. CDR3 loop: CASSQGGGAGDTQYY. CDR3 DNA sequence: TGTGCCAGCAGCCAGGGCGGCGGGGCGGGAGATACGCAGTATTAT. The chain combines TRBV3-1 with TRBJ2-3; D possibly corresponds to TRBD2 (6 bases). The CDR3 runs 15 residues. In germline, CDR1 is LGHDT, CDR2 YNNKEL (reference sequence). V was trimmed by 3 bases and J by 5 bases, leaving 15 bases between them.

This clonotype has a handful of counts. The rearrangement uses TRBV4-3 and TRBJ2-1; the D is unclear. The CDR3 runs to 14 residues. Germline CDR1 LGHNA, CDR2 YSLEER. Trimming left V 2 bases short and J 0 bases short, with 5 bases between. The CDR3 DNA follows: TGCGCCAGCAGCCAACATAGCTCCTACAATGAGCAGTTCTTC. Translated, it gives CASSQHSSYNEQFF.

V is TRBV11-2 and J is TRBJ1-1; perhaps TRBD1 as D (5 bases). Deletions cut 5 bases from V and 6 bases from J, with 16 bases between. This CDR3 comprises 14 residues. Germline values: CDR1 SGHAT, CDR2 FQNNGV. CDR3 loop: CASSTTGTNPEAFF. The CDR3 DNA follows: TGTGCCAGCAGCACAACCGGGACCAACCCTGAAGCTTTCTTT. The whole variable domain, remainder taken from reference TRBV11-2 and TRBJ1-1, is EAGVAQSPRYKIIEKRQSVAFWCNPISGHATLYWYQQILGQGPKLLIQFQNNGVVDDSQLPKDRFSAERLKGVDSTLKIQPAKLEDSAVYLCASSTTGTNPEAFFGQGTRLTVV.

This clonotype occurred many times. The chain employs TRBV6-5 and TRBJ2-7; TRBD1 agrees at 8 bases. The ends lost 5 bases at V and 5 bases at J; junction bases unmatched: 5. This CDR3 contains 13 residues. Germline loops: CDR1 MNHEY, CDR2 SVGAGI. DNA of the CDR3: TGTGCCAGCAGTCCTTACAGGGGGAACGAGCAGTACTTC. It yields the protein CASSPYRGNEQYF.

About this clonotype itself: One base away lies a much larger clone, so this may be a sequencing read error. This chain joins TRBV6-5 and TRBJ2-4; possibly TRBD2 for D (6 bases). Germline CDR1 MNHEY, CDR2 SVGAGI. This CDR3 is built from 17 residues. Trimming took 3 bases from V and 9 from J, leaving 24 bases between them. This CDR3 reads CASSYNMARAGGTIQYF. The CDR3 DNA follows: TGTGCCAGCAGTTATAATATGGCTCGAGCCGGAGGGACCATTCAGTACTTC.

This clonotype has ten or more counts. This chain links TRBV11-2 with TRBJ1-1; D remains unclear. V gave up 6 bases and J gave up 3 bases, with 8 bases separating them. Germline-derived CDR1 and CDR2 are SGHAT and FQNNGV. This CDR3 region has 12 residues. In DNA, the CDR3 is TGTGCCAGCAGACCAGCGTACACTGAAGCTTTCTTT. Amino acid sequence: CASRPAYTEAFF.

This clonotype was detected a few times. The rearrangement joins TRBV6-2 or TRBV6-3 to TRBJ2-1; D may match TRBD1 or TRBD2 (5 bases each). The germline V gene has CDR1 MNHEY and CDR2 SVGEGT. This CDR3 is built from 17 residues. Trimming pared 4 bases from V and 4 bases from J, leaving 20 bases between. The CDR3 region is CASSSTSPGTEYNEQFF. Written as DNA, the CDR3 is TGTGCCAGCAGTTCAACTTCCCCCGGGACGGAATACAATGAGCAGTTCTTC.

The V call is TRBV4-1, the J call TRBJ2-3, with 7 bases matching TRBD2. J was trimmed by 1 base and V by 4 bases; bases with no gene match: 8. In germline, CDR1 is MGHRA, CDR2 YSYEKL. This CDR3 spans 16 amino acids. The CDR3 region is CASSRGWGGGTDTQYF. DNA of the CDR3: TGCGCCAGCAGCCGGGGATGGGGGGGGGGCACAGATACGCAGTATTTT.

This clonotype was detected ten times or more. V gene TRBV28 combines with J gene TRBJ2-3; the D gene is possibly TRBD1 (6 bases). V was pared by 4 bases and J by 0 bases, with 17 bases between. Germline V gives CDR1 MDHEN, CDR2 SYDVKM. CDR3 size: 17 residues. CDR3 DNA sequence: TGTGCCAGCAGTTCCGAACTGGACAGCACTAGCACAGATACGCAGTATTTT. As protein: CASSSELDSTSTDTQYF.